The clone carrying this T cell receptor (beta chain) was picked up many times. The target antigen is unknown. From the reads, TCRdb called clonotypes with MiXCR, one entry per CDR3 protein. The table has some 250,000 distinct CDR3 sequences, roughly 10% seen once. The data derive from a study of T cell repertoires in cytomegalovirus infection. Study at large: Shared public TCR beta signatures pointed to both CMV infection and a matching HLA type.

Notes on the study in general: Carriers of CMV and the relevant HLA type were discriminated by public TCR beta frequency. In two of eight donors, the top clonotype was HLA-C-restricted CMV-specific.

The CDR3 covers 17 residues. With V trimmed by 4 bases and J by 5 bases, 13 bases remained unmatched. Per germline, CDR1 SGHTA and CDR2 FQGNSA. Sequences were obtained from PBMCs. The chain carries TRBV7-2 and TRBJ2-2; 7 positions agree with TRBD2. The receptor was isolated from a human donor in good health (CMV status not recorded). Some clones in this sample may be carry-over from other donors' samples. The CDR3: CASSSRLGGGGTGELFF. For the CDR3, the DNA is TGTGCCAGCAGCTCCCGACTTGGCGGGGGAGGGACCGGGGAGCTGTTTTTT.